This T cell receptor beta chain originates from a study of blood T cells in healthy people across ages. PCR was performed a second time for about 7 to 12 cycles using a sample-barcoded 5' primer and a J-beta primer mix. MiXCR, run by TCRdb on the 5' RACE reads, gives a single entry per CDR3 protein. The sample carries about a million distinct CDR3 sequences, roughly 51% recorded once. The CDR3 has 14 residues. Germline loops: CDR1 DFQATT, CDR2 SNEGSKA (reference sequence). V was clipped by 3 bases and J by 6 bases; unmatched bases: 8. The sequenced sample was blood. This clonotype originated in a woman aged 60 to 75 in good health. V and J are TRBV20-1 and TRBJ2-4, with TRBD1 matching over 7 bases. CDR3 in DNA: TGCAGTGCTAGCCTTCCGGGACAGCTAAACATTCAGTACTTC. Amino acids: CSASLPGQLNIQYF.